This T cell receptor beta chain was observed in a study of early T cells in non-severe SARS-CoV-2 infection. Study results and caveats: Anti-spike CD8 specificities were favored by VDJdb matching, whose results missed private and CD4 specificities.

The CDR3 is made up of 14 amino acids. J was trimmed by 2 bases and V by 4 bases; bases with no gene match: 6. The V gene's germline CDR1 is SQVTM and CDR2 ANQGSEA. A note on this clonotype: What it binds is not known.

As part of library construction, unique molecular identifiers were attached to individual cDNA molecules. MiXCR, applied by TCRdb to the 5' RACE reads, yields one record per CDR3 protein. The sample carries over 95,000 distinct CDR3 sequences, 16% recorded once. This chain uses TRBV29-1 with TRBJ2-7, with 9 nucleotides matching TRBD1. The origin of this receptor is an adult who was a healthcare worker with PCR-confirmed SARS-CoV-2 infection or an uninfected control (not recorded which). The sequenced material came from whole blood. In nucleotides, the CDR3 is TGCAGCGTTGTCCGGGGGACAGGGACCTACGAGCAGTACTTC. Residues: CSVVRGTGTYEQYF.